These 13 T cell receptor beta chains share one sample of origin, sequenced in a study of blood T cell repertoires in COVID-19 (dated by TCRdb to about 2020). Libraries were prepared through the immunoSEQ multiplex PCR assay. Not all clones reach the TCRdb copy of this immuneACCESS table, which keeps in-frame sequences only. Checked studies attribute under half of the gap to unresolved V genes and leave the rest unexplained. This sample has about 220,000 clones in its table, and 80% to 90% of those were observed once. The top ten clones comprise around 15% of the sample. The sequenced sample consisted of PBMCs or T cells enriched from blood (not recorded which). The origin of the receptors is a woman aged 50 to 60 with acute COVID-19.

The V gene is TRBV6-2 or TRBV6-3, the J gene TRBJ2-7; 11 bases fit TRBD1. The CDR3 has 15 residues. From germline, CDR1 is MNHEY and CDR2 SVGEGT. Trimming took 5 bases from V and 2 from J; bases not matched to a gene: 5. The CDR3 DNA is TGTGCCAGCAGTGCTCCGGGACAGGGGGCCTACGAGCAGTACTTC. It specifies CASSAPGQGAYEQYF.

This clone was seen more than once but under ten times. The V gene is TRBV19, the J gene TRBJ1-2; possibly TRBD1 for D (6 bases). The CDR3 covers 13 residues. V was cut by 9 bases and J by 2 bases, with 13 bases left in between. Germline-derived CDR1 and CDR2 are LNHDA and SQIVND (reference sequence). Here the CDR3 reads CASRDNLNYGYTF. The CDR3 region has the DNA TGTGCCAGCCGGGACAACTTAAACTATGGCTACACCTTC. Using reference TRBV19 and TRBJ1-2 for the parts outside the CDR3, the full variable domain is DGGITQSPKYLFRKEGQNVTLSCEQNLNHDAMYWYRQDPGQGLRLIYYSQIVNDFQKGDIAEGYSVSREKKESFPLTVTSAQKNPTAFYLCASRDNLNYGYTFGSGTRLTVV.

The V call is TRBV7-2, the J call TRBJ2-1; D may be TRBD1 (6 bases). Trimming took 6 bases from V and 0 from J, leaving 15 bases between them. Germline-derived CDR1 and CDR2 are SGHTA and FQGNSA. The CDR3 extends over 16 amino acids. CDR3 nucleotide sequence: TGTGCCAGCAGGCAACAGGGCCCGAGCTCCTACAATGAGCAGTTCTTC. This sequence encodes CASRQQGPSSYNEQFF.

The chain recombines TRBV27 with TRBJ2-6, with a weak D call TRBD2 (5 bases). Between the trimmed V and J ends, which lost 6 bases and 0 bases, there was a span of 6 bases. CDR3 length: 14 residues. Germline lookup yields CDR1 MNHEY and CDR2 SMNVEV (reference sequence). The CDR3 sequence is CASSGGSGANVLTF. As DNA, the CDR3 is TGTGCCAGCAGCGGAGGCTCTGGGGCCAACGTCCTGACTTTC.

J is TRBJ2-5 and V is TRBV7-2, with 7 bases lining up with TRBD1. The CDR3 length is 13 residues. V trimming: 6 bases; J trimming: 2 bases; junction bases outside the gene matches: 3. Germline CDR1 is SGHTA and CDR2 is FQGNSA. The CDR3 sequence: CASSPDRQETQYF. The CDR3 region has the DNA TGTGCCAGCAGTCCGGACAGGCAAGAGACCCAGTACTTC. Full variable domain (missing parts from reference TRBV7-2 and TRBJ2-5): GAGVSQSPSNKVTEKGKDVELRCDPISGHTALYWYRQSLGQGLEFLIYFQGNSAPDKSGLPSDRFSAERTGGSVSTLTIQRTQQEDSAVYLCASSPDRQETQYFGPGTRLLVL.

As DNA, the CDR3 is TGTGCCAGCAGCGTAGTAGGTCTAGCGGGAACCGGTGAGCAGTTCTTC. Its translation: CASSVVGLAGTGEQFF. The gene calls are TRBV9 and TRBJ2-1; the match to TRBD2 covers 9 bases. V was clipped by 0 bases and J by 9 bases; unmatched bases: 10. Per germline, CDR1 SGDLS and CDR2 YYNGEE. The CDR3 consists of 16 residues.

In DNA form, the CDR3 reads TGTGCCAGCAGCCTCAAGGGGGACTATGGGAACACAGATACGCAGTATTTT. It encodes CASSLKGDYGNTDTQYF. J is TRBJ2-3 and V is TRBV9; D is possibly TRBD2 (7 bases). This CDR3 has 17 residues. The germline V and J ends were trimmed by 4 bases and 2 bases, with 20 bases remaining between them. Germline loops: CDR1 SGDLS, CDR2 YYNGEE. The complete variable domain, with remaining parts taken from reference TRBV9 and TRBJ2-3, reads DSGVTQTPKHLITATGQRVTLRCSPRSGDLSVYWYQQSLDQGLQFLIQYYNGEERAKGNILERFSAQQFPDLHSELNLSSLELGDSALYFCASSLKGDYGNTDTQYFGPGTRLTVL.

The CDR3 spells CSASGSARRLTF. For the CDR3, the DNA is TGCAGTGCTAGTGGATCGGCGAGGAGACTCACCTTC. This chain connects TRBV20-1 to TRBJ1-2; D unclear. CDR1 is DFQATT and CDR2 is SNEGSKA in the germline V gene (reference sequence). V shed 3 bases and J shed 13 bases, with 18 bases lying between them. CDR3 length: 12 residues.

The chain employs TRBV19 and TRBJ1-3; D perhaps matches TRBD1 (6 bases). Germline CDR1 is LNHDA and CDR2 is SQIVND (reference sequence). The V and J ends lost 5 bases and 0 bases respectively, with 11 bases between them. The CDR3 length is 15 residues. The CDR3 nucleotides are TGTGCCAGTAGTGCTCTGGACAGCTCTGGAAACACCATATATTTT. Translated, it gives CASSALDSSGNTIYF.

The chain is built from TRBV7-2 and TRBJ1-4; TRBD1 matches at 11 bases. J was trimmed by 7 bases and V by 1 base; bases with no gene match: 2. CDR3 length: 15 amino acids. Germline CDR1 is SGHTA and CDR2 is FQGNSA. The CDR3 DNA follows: TGTGCCAGCAGCTTAGAGGGACAGGGGGTTGAAAAACTGTTTTTT. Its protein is CASSLEGQGVEKLFF.

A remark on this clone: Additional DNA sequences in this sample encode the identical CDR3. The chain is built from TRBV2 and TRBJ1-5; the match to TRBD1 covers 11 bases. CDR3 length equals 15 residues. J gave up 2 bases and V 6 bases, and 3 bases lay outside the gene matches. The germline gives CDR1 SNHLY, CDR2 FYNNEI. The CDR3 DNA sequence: TGTGCCAGCAGCGGACAGGGGGCCGGCAATCAGCCCCAGCATTTT. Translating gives CASSGQGAGNQPQHF.

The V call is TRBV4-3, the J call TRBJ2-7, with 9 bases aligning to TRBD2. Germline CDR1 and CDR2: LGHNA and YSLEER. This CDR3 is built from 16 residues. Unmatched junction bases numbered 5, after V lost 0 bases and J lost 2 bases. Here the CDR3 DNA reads TGCGCCAGCAGCCAAGATCGGCGGGAGGGGGCCTACGAGCAGTACTTC. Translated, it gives CASSQDRREGAYEQYF.

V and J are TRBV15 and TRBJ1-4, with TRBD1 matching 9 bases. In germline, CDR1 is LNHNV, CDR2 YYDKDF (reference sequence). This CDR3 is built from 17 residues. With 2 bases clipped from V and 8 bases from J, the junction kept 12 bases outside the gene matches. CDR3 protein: CATSRSPGQGKWEKLFF. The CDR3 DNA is TGTGCCACCAGCAGATCCCCAGGACAGGGGAAATGGGAAAAACTGTTTTTT.